Given below is one T cell receptor (beta chain) in context. This sample was taken from a study of blood T cell repertoires in COVID-19. Background on the study: Samples came from the United States, Italy and Spain, spanning acute and convalescent COVID-19.

This table comes from immunoSEQ multiplex PCR, and its TCRdb copy is limited to in-frame clones, with some not included. The table has approximately 210,000 clones, about four fifths seen once. The CDR3 has 14 residues. Germline V gene sequence: CDR1 KGHDR, CDR2 SFDVKD. Trimming removed 4 bases at V and 6 bases at J, with 12 bases between. The chain employs TRBV24-1 and TRBJ1-5; D may be TRBD1 (6 bases). The sequence was collected from a woman aged 50 to 60 with acute or convalescent COVID-19. Source material: peripheral blood. CDR3 protein: CATSDRDISQPQHF. In DNA, the CDR3 is TGTGCCACCAGTGACCGGGACATTTCTCAGCCCCAGCATTTT.